Following are 24 T cell receptor beta chains from one sample sequenced in a study of blood T cells in healthy people across ages. Together with a sample-barcoded 5' primer, a J-beta primer mix was included in a second PCR lasting roughly 6 to 12 cycles. TCRdb re-called the 5' RACE reads with MiXCR, one entry per CDR3 protein. The sample consists of about 1.4 million distinct CDR3 sequences, roughly 64% of them appearing once. The material sequenced was blood. Receptor source: a man younger than 35 in good health.

This clonotype was found a few times. V gene TRBV12-3 or TRBV12-4 combines with J gene TRBJ2-1; D assignment may be TRBD1 or TRBD2 (5 bases each). With 8 bases removed from V and 2 bases from J, the gap between germline ends came to 16 bases. This CDR3 contains 15 residues. CDR3 sequence: CASFDGAGPYNEQFF. In nucleotides, the CDR3 is TGTGCCAGCTTCGACGGGGCCGGCCCCTACAATGAGCAGTTCTTC.

The chain combines TRBV20-1 with TRBJ2-4; 13 bases are a match to TRBD2. Germline V gene sequence: CDR1 DFQATT, CDR2 SNEGSKA (reference sequence). Unmatched junction bases numbered 10, after V lost 6 bases and J lost 5 bases. The CDR3 runs to 16 residues. The CDR3 nucleotides are TGCAGTGCCCAAGCCGGGACTAGCGGGAAACAAAACATTCAGTACTTC. Protein: CSAQAGTSGKQNIQYF.

The chain links TRBV6-2 or TRBV6-3 to TRBJ2-5; possibly TRBD2 for D (5 bases). CDR3 length: 11 amino acids. V gave up 7 bases and J gave up 5 bases, with 8 bases separating them. CDR1 and CDR2 (germline): MNHEY, SVGEGT. In DNA form, the CDR3 reads TGTGCCAGCAAGCGGATGGAGACCCAGTACTTC. Translated, it gives CASKRMETQYF.

This sequence joins TRBV5-1 and TRBJ2-5, with D possibly matching TRBD2 (5 bases). V lost 4 bases and J 4 bases, leaving 11 bases between the germline ends. Germline CDR1 is SGHRS and CDR2 is YFSETQ. The CDR3 is 13 residues long. The CDR3 region is CASSVVLAETQYF. The CDR3 coding sequence is TGCGCCAGCAGCGTGGTTCTAGCAGAGACCCAGTACTTC.

The chain links TRBV29-1 to TRBJ2-1; 7 bases line up with TRBD2. With V trimmed by 0 bases and J by 8 bases, 19 bases remained unmatched. The CDR3 has 18 amino acids. Germline assignment: CDR1 SQVTM and CDR2 ANQGSEA. The CDR3 bases are TGCAGCGTTGAAGAGGTATTAGAGCGGGAACCCTCCGTCGATGAGCAGTTCTTC. It codes for CSVEEVLEREPSVDEQFF.

This chain uses TRBV12-3 or TRBV12-4 with TRBJ1-4; perhaps TRBD1 as D (6 bases). The CDR3 is 14 residues long. Trimming pared 6 bases from V and 7 bases from J, leaving 15 bases between. The CDR3 sequence: CASSQQGDFEKLFF. The CDR3 nucleotides read TGTGCCAGCAGCCAACAGGGCGACTTTGAAAAACTGTTTTTT.

This clonotype has only a few counts. The chain carries TRBV7-2 and TRBJ2-7; D tentatively fits TRBD1 or TRBD2 (5 bases each). Germline V gives CDR1 SGHTA, CDR2 FQGNSA. Trimming took off 6 bases at V and 6 bases at J, with 18 bases between the two ends. The CDR3 sequence is 14 residues long. The CDR3 DNA is TGTGCCAGCAGACCATCTGGGGGAGTAGGCGAGCAGTACTTC. Protein product: CASRPSGGVGEQYF.

This clonotype was picked up a small number of times. The chain is built from TRBV2 and TRBJ1-2, with D possibly matching TRBD1 (5 bases). The V end was cut by 1 base, the J end by 6 bases, with 9 bases between. CDR1 SNHLY and CDR2 FYNNEI come from the germline V gene. The CDR3 sequence is 13 residues long. The CDR3 is CASSEDVGHGYTF. The CDR3, as DNA: TGTGCCAGCAGTGAAGATGTGGGGCATGGCTACACCTTC.

This clonotype came up once. The genes are TRBV29-1 and TRBJ2-2; tentatively, D is TRBD1 (6 bases). Deletions cut 7 bases from V and 2 bases from J, with 17 bases between. Germline-derived CDR1 and CDR2 are SQVTM and ANQGSEA. CDR3 length: 15 residues. For the CDR3, the DNA is TGCAGCGCCGAGGGGGTGGCCGTTAACACCGGGGAGCTGTTTTTT. Its translation: CSAEGVAVNTGELFF.

This clonotype was detected a few times. The chain carries TRBV10-3 and TRBJ1-5; 7 nucleotides agree with TRBD1. There are 17 residues in the CDR3. V shed 2 bases, J shed 1 base, and the junction held 8 bases outside the gene matches. Germline V gene sequence: CDR1 ENHRY, CDR2 SYGVKD. CDR3 bases: TGTGCCATCAGTGAGGCCCTCCTACAGGGGAGCAATCAGCCCCAGCATTTT. Translated, it gives CAISEALLQGSNQPQHF.

At least ten counts were recorded for this clonotype. The J gene is TRBJ2-5, the V gene TRBV7-2, with 8 bases lining up with TRBD2. CDR3 size: 16 residues. Germline V gives CDR1 SGHTA, CDR2 FQGNSA. With V trimmed by 5 bases and J by 2 bases, 10 bases remained unmatched. In DNA form, the CDR3 reads TGTGCCAGCAGCCCCCAATTGCGGGGGGCTCAAGAGACCCAGTACTTC. Translating it yields CASSPQLRGAQETQYF.

This clonotype came up a few times. V gene TRBV5-1 combines with J gene TRBJ2-5; 9 nucleotides align to TRBD1. Trimming at V came to 4 bases and at J to 11 bases, leaving 18 bases not matched to a gene. In germline, CDR1 is SGHRS, CDR2 YFSETQ. The CDR3 has 16 amino acids. The CDR3 is CASSKVSGQGPLEQYF. CDR3 DNA sequence: TGCGCCAGCAGCAAAGTCTCGGGACAGGGCCCTCTGGAGCAGTACTTC.

The chain employs TRBV9 and TRBJ2-1; weak D call: TRBD2 (5 bases). Per the germline V gene, CDR1 is SGDLS and CDR2 is YYNGEE. This CDR3 is 14 amino acids long. V lost 0 bases and J 10 bases, leaving 14 bases between the germline ends. CDR3 in DNA: TGTGCCAGCAGCGTAGCTGGTGAGGGTGGGGAGCAGTTCTTC. Amino acid sequence: CASSVAGEGGEQFF. The full variable domain, its missing parts supplied by reference TRBV9 and TRBJ2-1, is DSGVTQTPKHLITATGQRVTLRCSPRSGDLSVYWYQQSLDQGLQFLIQYYNGEERAKGNILERFSAQQFPDLHSELNLSSLELGDSALYFCASSVAGEGGEQFFGPGTRLTVL.

The gene calls are TRBV2 and TRBJ2-1; D is perhaps TRBD1 (6 bases). CDR3 length: 15 residues. Germline CDR1 is SNHLY and CDR2 is FYNNEI. V was shortened by 6 bases and J by 9 bases, with 21 bases between the two germline ends. CDR3 amino acids: CASSGGQRSVSEQFF. CDR3 nucleotides: TGTGCCAGCAGCGGTGGACAGAGATCCGTTTCTGAGCAGTTCTTC.

The chain recombines TRBV24-1 with TRBJ2-1, with TRBD1 matching over 8 bases. The CDR3 contains 14 residues. V trimming: 4 bases; J trimming: 8 bases; junction bases outside the gene matches: 6. CDR1 and CDR2 (germline): KGHDR, SFDVKD. CDR3 region: CATSETGTGYEQFF. CDR3 sequence (DNA): TGTGCCACCAGTGAAACCGGGACAGGCTATGAGCAGTTCTTC.

CDR3 sequence reads: CASSSDSGGETQYF. The CDR3 coding sequence is TGTGCCAGCAGTTCCGACTCGGGTGGAGAGACCCAGTACTTC. V usage is TRBV27 and J usage is TRBJ2-5; no clear D gene. V gave up 4 bases and J gave up 4 bases, with 13 bases separating them. There are 14 residues in the CDR3. CDR1 is MNHEY, CDR2 SMNVEV, per germline (reference sequence).

The chain is built from TRBV4-1 and TRBJ2-2; D remains ambiguous. The CDR3 has 14 residues. Per germline, CDR1 MGHRA and CDR2 YSYEKL. V was trimmed by 4 bases and J by 4 bases, leaving 10 bases between them. The CDR3 loop is CASSPFATTGELFF. The CDR3 DNA is TGCGCCAGCAGCCCGTTCGCTACCACCGGGGAGCTGTTTTTT.

The V gene is TRBV7-9, the J gene TRBJ2-5; D is uncertain. Germline V lookup: CDR1 SEHNR, CDR2 FQNEAQ (reference sequence). Trimming shortened V by 2 bases and J by 2 bases, and 9 bases separated the two germline ends. The CDR3 extends over 14 amino acids. CDR3 coding DNA: TGTGCCAGCAGCTTACAGGCGACGCAAGAGACCCAGTACTTC. Encoded protein: CASSLQATQETQYF. The variable domain in full, completed from reference TRBV7-9 and TRBJ2-5, reads DTGVSQNPRHKITKRGQNVTFRCDPISEHNRLYWYRQTLGQGPEFLTYFQNEAQLEKSRLLSDRFSAERPKGSFSTLEIQRTEQGDSAMYLCASSLQATQETQYFGPGTRLLVL.

The chain combines TRBV27 with TRBJ2-7; a weak D match, TRBD2 (6 bases). V was shortened by 6 bases and J by 7 bases, with 16 bases between the two germline ends. The CDR3 covers 13 residues. The V gene's germline CDR1 is MNHEY and CDR2 SMNVEV (reference sequence). The CDR3 DNA reads as TGTGCCAGCAGGACGGACGGGAGAGGGGAGCAGTACTTC. Protein sequence: CASRTDGRGEQYF.

The rearrangement links TRBV5-1 to TRBJ2-3; unclear D gene. The CDR3 extends over 14 amino acids. Germline V gives CDR1 SGHRS, CDR2 YFSETQ. Deletions cut 4 bases from V and 4 bases from J, with 13 bases between. CDR3 sequence reads: CASSPWVTADTQYF. The CDR3 DNA reads TGCGCCAGCAGCCCGTGGGTGACGGCAGATACGCAGTATTTT.

The J gene is TRBJ2-1, the V gene TRBV29-1; D unresolved. CDR1 and CDR2 (germline): SQVTM, ANQGSEA. The CDR3 totals 13 residues. V was trimmed by 3 bases and J by 2 bases, leaving 8 bases between them. The CDR3 loop reads CSVEWPTYNEQFF. In DNA, the CDR3 is TGCAGCGTTGAGTGGCCTACCTACAATGAGCAGTTCTTC.

The genes are TRBV2 and TRBJ2-1; 10 bases are a match to TRBD1. Germline V gene lookup returns CDR1 SNHLY and CDR2 FYNNEI. The CDR3 contains 15 residues. Unmatched junction bases numbered 6, after V lost 3 bases and J lost 7 bases. CDR3 amino acids: CASSDRDRGRNEQFF. The DNA of the CDR3 is TGTGCCAGCAGTGACCGGGACAGGGGAAGGAATGAGCAGTTCTTC. The full variable domain, with the rest looked up from reference TRBV2 and TRBJ2-1, is EPEVTQTPSHQVTQMGQEVILRCVPISNHLYFYWYRQILGQKVEFLVSFYNNEISEKSEIFDDQFSVERPDGSNFTLKIRSTKLEDSAMYFCASSDRDRGRNEQFFGPGTRLTVL.

The chain recombines TRBV7-2 with TRBJ2-7; no firm D call. Germline lookup yields CDR1 SGHTA and CDR2 FQGNSA. The CDR3 totals 14 residues. V was clipped by 6 bases and J by 0 bases, with 12 bases between them. The DNA for the CDR3 is TGTGCCAGCAGTCCCTTTATTAACTCCTACGAGCAGTACTTC. As protein: CASSPFINSYEQYF. Drawing the rest from reference TRBV7-2 and TRBJ2-7, the complete variable domain is GAGVSQSPSNKVTEKGKDVELRCDPISGHTALYWYRQSLGQGLEFLIYFQGNSAPDKSGLPSDRFSAERTGGSVSTLTIQRTQQEDSAVYLCASSPFINSYEQYFGPGTRLTVT.

The chain joins TRBV15 to TRBJ2-3; D gene uncertain. This CDR3 spans 11 amino acids. V was trimmed by 8 bases and J by 7 bases, leaving 10 bases between them. Per germline, CDR1 LNHNV and CDR2 YYDKDF (reference sequence). The CDR3 spells CATGLLNTQYF. Written as DNA, the CDR3 is TGTGCCACCGGTCTCCTAAATACGCAGTATTTT. The entire variable domain, with the rest obtained from reference TRBV15 and TRBJ2-3, is as follows: DAMVIQNPRYQVTQFGKPVTLSCSQTLNHNVMYWYQQKSSQAPKLLFHYYDKDFNNEADTPDNFQSRRPNTSFCFLDIRSPGLGDTAMYLCATGLLNTQYFGPGTRLTVL.